This TCR beta chain is drawn from a study of cytomegalovirus exposure and HLA in healthy donors. This CDR3 is 14 amino acids long. V lost 7 bases to trimming and J lost 2 bases; unmatched junction nucleotides: 6. The germline CDR1 and CDR2 sequences are LNHDA and SQIVND (reference sequence). PCR amplification relied on 60 Vbeta primers (plus 13 Jbeta primers). Some clones are missing from TCRdb's copy, which holds only in-frame ones; the method was immunoSEQ multiplex PCR. The repertoire holds 170,000 or so clones, with 80% as singletons. This receptor was obtained from a man aged 30 to 45 in good health and CMV-seropositive. The specimen was PBMCs. V gene TRBV19 combines with J gene TRBJ1-2, with 8 bases matching TRBD1. CDR3 protein: CASIAGGTNYGYTF. DNA for the CDR3: TGTGCCAGTATTGCAGGGGGCACAAACTATGGCTACACCTTC.